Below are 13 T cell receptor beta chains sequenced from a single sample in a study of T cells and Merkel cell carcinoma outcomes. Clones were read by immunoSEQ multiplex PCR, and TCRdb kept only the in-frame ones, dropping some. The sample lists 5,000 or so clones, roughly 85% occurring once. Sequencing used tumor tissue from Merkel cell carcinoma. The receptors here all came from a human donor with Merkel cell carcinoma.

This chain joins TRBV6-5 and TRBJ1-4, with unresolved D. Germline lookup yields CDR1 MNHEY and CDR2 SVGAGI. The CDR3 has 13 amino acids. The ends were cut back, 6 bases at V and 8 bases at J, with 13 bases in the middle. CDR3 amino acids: CASRKEEREKLFF. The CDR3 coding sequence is TGTGCCAGCAGAAAAGAGGAGAGAGAAAAACTGTTTTTT.

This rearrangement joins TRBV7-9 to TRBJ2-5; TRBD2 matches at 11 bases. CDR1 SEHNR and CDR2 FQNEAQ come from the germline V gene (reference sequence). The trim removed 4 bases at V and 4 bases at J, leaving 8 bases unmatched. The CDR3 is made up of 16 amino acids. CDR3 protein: CASSSIAGGPRETQYF. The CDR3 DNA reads TGTGCCAGCAGCTCTATAGCGGGGGGGCCTCGAGAGACCCAGTACTTC.

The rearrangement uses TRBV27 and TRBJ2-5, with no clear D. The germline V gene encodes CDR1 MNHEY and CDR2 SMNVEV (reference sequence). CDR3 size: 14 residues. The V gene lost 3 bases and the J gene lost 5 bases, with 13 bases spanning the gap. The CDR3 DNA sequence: TGTGCCAGCAGTTTCGTGGGCCTTCGGGAGACCCAGTACTTC. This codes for CASSFVGLRETQYF.

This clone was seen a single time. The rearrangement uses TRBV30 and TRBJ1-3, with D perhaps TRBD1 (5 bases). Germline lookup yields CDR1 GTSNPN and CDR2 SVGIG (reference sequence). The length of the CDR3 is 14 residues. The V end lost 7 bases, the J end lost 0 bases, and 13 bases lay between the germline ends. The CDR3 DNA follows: TGTGCCTCGCTCCCGGGGGTCTCTGGAAACACCATATATTTT. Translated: CASLPGVSGNTIYF. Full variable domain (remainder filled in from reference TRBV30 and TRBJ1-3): SQTIHQWPATLVQPVGSPLSLECTVEGTSNPNLYWYRQAAGRGLQLLFYSVGIGQISSEVPQNLSASRPQDRQFILSSKKLLLSDSGFYLCASLPGVSGNTIYFGEGSWLTVV.

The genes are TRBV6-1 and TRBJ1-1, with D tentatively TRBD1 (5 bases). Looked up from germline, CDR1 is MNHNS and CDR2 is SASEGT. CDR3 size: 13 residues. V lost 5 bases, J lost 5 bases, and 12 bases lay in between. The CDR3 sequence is CASSRGRETEAFF. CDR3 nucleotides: TGTGCCAGCAGTAGGGGCCGAGAGACTGAAGCTTTCTTT.

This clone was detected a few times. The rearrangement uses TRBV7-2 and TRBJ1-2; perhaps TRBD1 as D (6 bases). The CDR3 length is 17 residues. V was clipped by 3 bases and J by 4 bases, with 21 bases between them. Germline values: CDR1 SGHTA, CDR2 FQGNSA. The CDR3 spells CASSLAPAQGFRYGYTF. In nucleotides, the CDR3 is TGTGCCAGCAGCTTGGCCCCGGCGCAGGGGTTTCGCTATGGCTACACCTTC.

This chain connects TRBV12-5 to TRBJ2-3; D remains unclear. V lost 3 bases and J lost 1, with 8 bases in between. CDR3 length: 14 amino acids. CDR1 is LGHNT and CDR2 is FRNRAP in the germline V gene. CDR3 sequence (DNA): TGTGCTAGTGGTTTATTCGGTGGCACAGATACGCAGTATTTT. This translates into CASGLFGGTDTQYF.

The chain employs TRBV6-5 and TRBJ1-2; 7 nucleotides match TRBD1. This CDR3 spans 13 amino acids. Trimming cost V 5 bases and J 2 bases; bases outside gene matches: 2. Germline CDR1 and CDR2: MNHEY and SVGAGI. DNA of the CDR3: TGTGCCAGCAGTAGAGGGGGCAACTATGGCTACACCTTC. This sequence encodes CASSRGGNYGYTF.

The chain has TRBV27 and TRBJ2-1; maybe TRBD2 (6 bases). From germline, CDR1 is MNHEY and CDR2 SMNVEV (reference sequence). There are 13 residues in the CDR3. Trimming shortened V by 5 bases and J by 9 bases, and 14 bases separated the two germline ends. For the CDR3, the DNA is TGTGCCAGCAGTCCGACTAGTCCCGGTGAGCAGTTCTTC. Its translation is CASSPTSPGEQFF.

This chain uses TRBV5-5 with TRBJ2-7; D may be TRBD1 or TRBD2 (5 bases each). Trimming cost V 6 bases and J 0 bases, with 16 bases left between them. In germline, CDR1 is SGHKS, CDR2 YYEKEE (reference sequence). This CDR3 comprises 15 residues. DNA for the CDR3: TGTGCCAGCACCCCGGGACCCCAGAGCTCCTACGAGCAGTACTTC. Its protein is CASTPGPQSSYEQYF.

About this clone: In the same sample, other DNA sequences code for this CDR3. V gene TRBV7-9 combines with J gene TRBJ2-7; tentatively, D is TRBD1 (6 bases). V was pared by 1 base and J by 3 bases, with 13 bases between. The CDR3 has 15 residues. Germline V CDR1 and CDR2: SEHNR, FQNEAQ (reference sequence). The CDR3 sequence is CASSLDRASVYEQYF. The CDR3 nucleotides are TGTGCCAGCAGCTTAGACAGGGCGTCAGTCTACGAGCAGTACTTC.

This chain's CDR3 is CASKASGESDTQYF. CDR3 bases: TGTGCCAGCAAGGCTAGCGGGGAGTCAGATACGCAGTATTTT. The V and J genes are TRBV2 and TRBJ2-3; the match to TRBD2 covers 9 bases. V shed 7 bases, J shed 4 bases, and the junction held 6 bases outside the gene matches. Germline-derived CDR1 and CDR2 are SNHLY and FYNNEI. The CDR3 is 14 residues long.

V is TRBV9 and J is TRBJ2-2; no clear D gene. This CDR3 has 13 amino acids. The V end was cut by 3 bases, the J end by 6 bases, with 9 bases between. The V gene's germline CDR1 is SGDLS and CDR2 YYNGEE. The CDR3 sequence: CASSGRVAGELFF. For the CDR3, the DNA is TGTGCCAGCAGCGGAAGGGTGGCCGGGGAGCTGTTTTTT.